The 27 T cell receptor beta chains below were found in one sample sequenced in a study of identical twins. Using its own MiXCR run on the 5' RACE reads, TCRdb lists one record per CDR3 protein. The sample contains 700,000 to 950,000 distinct CDR3 sequences, approximately 13% of which appear only once. Another study also made use of these data, one on yellow fever vaccine responses in identical twins.

Sequencing used PBMCs. Receptor source: a young woman in good health.

Written as DNA, the CDR3 is TGCGCCAGCAGCCAAGTTTTTGGGACCATGAACACTGAAGCTTTCTTT. This encodes CASSQVFGTMNTEAFF. The chain recombines TRBV4-1 with TRBJ1-1, with D tentatively TRBD1 (5 bases). V lost 1 base to trimming and J lost 0 bases, with 12 bases between them. CDR3 length equals 16 residues. Per germline, CDR1 MGHRA and CDR2 YSYEKL.

This clonotype turned up a few times. The chain combines TRBV15 with TRBJ2-1; 8 bases align to TRBD2. The CDR3 is made up of 14 amino acids. J lost 12 bases, V lost 0 bases, and 7 bases had no gene match. Germline-derived CDR1 and CDR2 are LNHNV and YYDKDF (reference sequence). Written as DNA, the CDR3 is TGTGCCACCAGCAGAGATAAGATCGCGGGGGGGCAGTTCTTC. It specifies CATSRDKIAGGQFF.

This clonotype has a handful of counts. The genes are TRBV25-1 and TRBJ2-4; a weak D match, TRBD2 (6 bases). V was cut by 2 bases and J by 0 bases, with 11 bases left in between. Per germline, CDR1 MGHDK and CDR2 SYGVNS. This CDR3 spans 16 amino acids. The CDR3 DNA follows: TGTGCCAGCAGTGAAGGGAGGATGCTAGCCAAAAACATTCAGTACTTC. Residues: CASSEGRMLAKNIQYF.

The J gene is TRBJ2-1, the V gene TRBV29-1, with TRBD1 identical over 7 bases. CDR1 is SQVTM and CDR2 is ANQGSEA in the germline V gene. With V trimmed by 7 bases and J by 0 bases, 9 bases remained unmatched. The CDR3 is 15 residues long. This chain's CDR3 is CSAAPGQSSYNEQFF. CDR3 nucleotides: TGCAGCGCTGCACCGGGACAGAGCTCCTACAATGAGCAGTTCTTC.

V is TRBV10-1 and J is TRBJ2-6; 11 bases fit TRBD2. The CDR3 extends over 20 amino acids. The trim removed 7 bases at V and 0 bases at J, leaving 14 bases unmatched. Germline lookup yields CDR1 WNHNN and CDR2 SYGVQD (reference sequence). CDR3 sequence: CASIRTSGSEGYSGANVLTF. The CDR3 DNA sequence: TGCGCCAGCATCAGGACTAGCGGGTCTGAGGGGTACTCTGGGGCCAACGTCCTGACTTTC.

This clonotype occurred a few times. The V and J genes are TRBV6-1 and TRBJ2-2, with D possibly matching TRBD1 (6 bases). CDR1 and CDR2 (germline): MNHNS, SASEGT. The CDR3 is 15 residues long. V was trimmed by 7 bases and J by 0 bases, leaving 12 bases between them. The CDR3 here is CASTHRDSNTGELFF. The CDR3 coding sequence is TGTGCCAGCACCCACAGGGATTCGAACACCGGGGAGCTGTTTTTT.

This clonotype was seen a handful of times. This chain uses TRBV20-1 with TRBJ1-6; 9 bases agree with TRBD1. This CDR3 has 13 amino acids. Trimming took 5 bases from V and 10 from J; bases not matched to a gene: 6. Germline assignment: CDR1 DFQATT and CDR2 SNEGSKA (reference sequence). Here the CDR3 DNA reads TGCAGTGCTGGGGGACAGGGTCGGTCACCCCTCCACTTT. It codes for CSAGGQGRSPLHF.

This clonotype appeared a few times. The genes are TRBV11-2 and TRBJ1-4, with a weak D call TRBD1 (6 bases). Trimming removed 0 bases from V and 0 bases from J, with 11 bases in between. This CDR3 comprises 17 residues. Germline V gene data show CDR1 as SGHAT and CDR2 as FQNNGV. The DNA for the CDR3 is TGTGCCAGCAGCTTAGAGGGCAGGGGCGCAACTAATGAAAAACTGTTTTTT. This translates into CASSLEGRGATNEKLFF.

The chain combines TRBV29-1 with TRBJ2-7; D is possibly TRBD2 (5 bases). The V and J ends lost 1 base and 4 bases respectively, with 17 bases between them. The CDR3 is made up of 15 amino acids. Looked up from germline, CDR1 is SQVTM and CDR2 is ANQGSEA. The CDR3 DNA reads as TGCAGCGTTGAAGCTATGAGGAGGAAAAGTTACGAGCAGTACTTC. Its translation: CSVEAMRRKSYEQYF.

The V call is TRBV11-3, the J call TRBJ2-1; TRBD1 matches 7 bases. The CDR3 has 12 residues. In germline, CDR1 is SGHNT, CDR2 YENEEA. Trimming cost V 6 bases and J 15 bases; bases outside gene matches: 11. Here the CDR3 reads CASSRTGAFPFF. The CDR3 nucleotides read TGTGCCAGCAGTCGCACAGGGGCCTTCCCGTTCTTC.

This clonotype was counted once. The gene calls are TRBV12-3 or TRBV12-4 and TRBJ2-1, with 10 nucleotides matching TRBD2. J gave up 3 bases and V 11 bases, and 19 bases lay outside the gene matches. CDR3 length equals 18 residues. The DNA of the CDR3 is TGTGCCTTCTGTCCCAATAGCGGGGGGCTTGATTACTACAATGAGCAGTTCTTC. Residues: CAFCPNSGGLDYYNEQFF.

The sample holds a few counts of this clonotype. This sequence joins TRBV6-1 and TRBJ1-5; D is perhaps TRBD1 (5 bases). V was trimmed by 2 bases and J by 9 bases, leaving 17 bases between them. The CDR3 is 15 residues long. Germline V lookup: CDR1 MNHNS, CDR2 SASEGT. In nucleotides, the CDR3 is TGTGCCAGCAGTGAACGGGGGGGGTTATTGTTGCCCCAGCATTTT. This codes for CASSERGGLLLPQHF.

This clonotype was seen a few times. The chain is built from TRBV5-1 and TRBJ2-1; 7 bases line up with TRBD2. The V gene's germline CDR1 is SGHRS and CDR2 YFSETQ. The CDR3 runs to 13 residues. V was clipped by 5 bases and J by 8 bases; unmatched bases: 7. The CDR3 DNA reads TGCGCCAGCAGTTCGGGGGGTATCTATGAGCAGTTCTTC. It translates to CASSSGGIYEQFF.

There are a few counts of this clonotype. The chain combines TRBV6-1 with TRBJ2-3; 8 bases match TRBD2. The junction had 10 bases not matched to a gene; V was cut back by 6 bases and J by 2 bases. The CDR3 is 16 residues long. The V gene's germline CDR1 is MNHNS and CDR2 SASEGT. The CDR3 region is CASSHTGLGNTDTQYF. The DNA of the CDR3 is TGTGCCAGCAGCCATACGGGACTAGGGAACACAGATACGCAGTATTTT.

The V gene is TRBV6-2 or TRBV6-3, the J gene TRBJ2-5; TRBD1 matches at 10 bases. V gave up 2 bases and J gave up 4 bases; unmatched junction bases: 13. This CDR3 comprises 18 residues. The germline V gene encodes CDR1 MNHEY and CDR2 SVGEGT. CDR3 residues: CASSYTPPLDRGGETQYF. The DNA for the CDR3 is TGTGCCAGCAGTTACACCCCACCTTTGGACAGGGGGGGAGAGACCCAGTACTTC.

This clonotype was recorded a few times. The rearrangement links TRBV4-1 to TRBJ2-7; 10 bases agree with TRBD2. CDR3 length: 15 residues. Germline-derived CDR1 and CDR2 are MGHRA and YSYEKL. V shed 2 bases, J shed 1 base, and the junction held 2 bases outside the gene matches. In nucleotides, the CDR3 is TGCGCCAGCAGCCAACTAGCGGGAGTTTCCTACGAGCAGTACTTC. This translates into CASSQLAGVSYEQYF.

The V call is TRBV12-3 or TRBV12-4, the J call TRBJ2-1; 10 nucleotides line up with TRBD2. The CDR3 has 15 amino acids. J lost 1 base, V lost 7 bases, and 4 bases had no gene match. The CDR3 spells CASTRSGRSYNEQFF. The CDR3 DNA reads TGTGCCAGCACCCGTAGCGGGAGGTCCTACAATGAGCAGTTCTTC.

The genes are TRBV24-1 and TRBJ2-7, with 7 bases that match TRBD1. The CDR3 runs 13 residues. V lost 4 bases to trimming and J lost 6 bases; unmatched junction nucleotides: 5. Germline CDR1 and CDR2: KGHDR and SFDVKD. The CDR3 region is CATSERGRVEQYF. For the CDR3, the DNA is TGTGCCACCAGTGAGAGGGGGCGAGTCGAGCAGTACTTC.

V and J are TRBV11-2 and TRBJ2-1, with 9 bases lining up with TRBD2. This CDR3 contains 13 residues. Germline loops: CDR1 SGHAT, CDR2 FQNNGV. V lost 1 base to trimming and J lost 15 bases; unmatched junction nucleotides: 7. In DNA, the CDR3 is TGTGCCAGCAGCTTAGGGCTAGCGGGGCCCCCGTTCTTC. Amino acids: CASSLGLAGPPFF.

This clonotype was counted many times. The V and J genes are TRBV20-1 and TRBJ2-2; TRBD2 matches 12 bases. The CDR3 is made up of 16 amino acids. Germline CDR1 reads DFQATT; CDR2 reads SNEGSKA (reference sequence). V trimming: 3 bases; J trimming: 3 bases; junction bases outside the gene matches: 5. CDR3 bases: TGCAGTGCTAGCTCTAGCGGGGGGGCCCACACCGGGGAGCTGTTTTTT. This translates into CSASSSGGAHTGELFF.

This clonotype was seen at least ten times. The chain links TRBV4-1 to TRBJ2-3; 9 nucleotides align to TRBD2. The junction had 10 bases not matched to a gene; V was cut back by 6 bases and J by 6 bases. CDR1 and CDR2 (germline): MGHRA, YSYEKL. The CDR3 is 15 amino acids. CDR3 sequence (DNA): TGCGCCAGCAGTCGGAGCGGGAGGTTCCCGGATACGCAGTATTTT. It is translated as CASSRSGRFPDTQYF.

At least ten counts were recorded for this clonotype. The CDR3 DNA sequence: TGCGCCAGCAGCTTGGAGGGACCTCGGGCCGTTGAAAAACTGTTTTTT. It codes for CASSLEGPRAVEKLFF. The V gene is TRBV5-1, the J gene TRBJ1-4; tentative D call: TRBD1 (5 bases). Germline CDR1 SGHRS, CDR2 YFSETQ. The CDR3 covers 16 residues. V was shortened by 0 bases and J by 7 bases, with 16 bases between the two germline ends.

This clonotype was observed many times. The chain joins TRBV3-1 to TRBJ1-2; 7 bases match TRBD1. The CDR3 covers 16 residues. Germline CDR1 and CDR2: LGHDT and YNNKEL (reference sequence). V lost 0 bases, J lost 4 bases, and 8 bases stayed unmatched. The CDR3 region is CASSQEGTDFPYGYTF. CDR3 DNA sequence: TGTGCCAGCAGCCAAGAAGGGACAGACTTCCCCTATGGCTACACCTTC.

The chain joins TRBV5-4 to TRBJ1-2, with D uncertain. CDR3 length: 13 amino acids. Germline V lookup: CDR1 SGHNT, CDR2 YYREEE (reference sequence). V was shortened by 1 base and J by 1 base, with 5 bases between the two germline ends. CDR3 amino acids: CASSLWDNYGYTF. The CDR3 DNA follows: TGTGCCAGCAGCTTGTGGGATAACTATGGCTACACCTTC.

This clonotype was picked up many times. The chain employs TRBV7-9 and TRBJ1-5; 7 bases fit TRBD1. Germline CDR1 reads SEHNR; CDR2 reads FQNEAQ (reference sequence). V lost 6 bases to trimming and J lost 2 bases; unmatched junction nucleotides: 4. The CDR3 is 14 amino acids. CDR3: CASSSGGGNQPQHF. The CDR3 DNA reads as TGTGCCAGCAGTTCAGGGGGGGGCAATCAGCCCCAGCATTTT.

Points on this clonotype: A junction boundary mismatches the germline segment, possibly from a read error. The chain combines TRBV2 with TRBJ1-2, with D perhaps TRBD1 (6 bases). Germline V CDR1 and CDR2: SNHLY, FYNNEI. The CDR3 totals 13 residues. The CDR3 region is CASKQGFNDGYTF. The CDR3 nucleotides read TGTGCCAGCAAACAGGGTTTTAACGATGGCTACACCTTC.

The V and J genes are TRBV9 and TRBJ2-3; D is unresolved. V was trimmed by 4 bases and J by 6 bases, leaving 15 bases between them. Germline V gene lookup returns CDR1 SGDLS and CDR2 YYNGEE. CDR3 length: 14 residues. The CDR3 spells CASSPPGTSDTQYF. The CDR3 nucleotides are TGTGCCAGCAGCCCCCCAGGTACCAGCGATACGCAGTATTTT.